Each of the 19 T cell receptor beta chains below was sequenced from the same sample in a study of T-cell reconstitution after alpha-beta-depleted transplantation in children. TCRbeta library preparation incorporated unique molecular identifiers. A single record per CDR3 protein comes from TCRdb applying MiXCR to the PCR reads. The table includes 780,000 or so distinct CDR3 sequences, 15% to 20% detected once. Sample: PBMCs, mostly from graft donor cells, taken 360 days after TCRalphabeta/CD19-depleted stem cell transplant. The receptors originated from a male patient under 18 who had a stem cell transplant for acute lymphoblastic leukemia, so the T cells may come from the graft donor.

This clonotype was detected only a few times. The rearrangement uses TRBV5-1 and TRBJ2-7, with D unresolved. Between the trimmed V and J ends, which lost 4 bases and 0 bases, there was a span of 11 bases. This CDR3 has 14 amino acids. The germline V gene encodes CDR1 SGHRS and CDR2 YFSETQ. The CDR3 spells CASSPELYSYEQYF. DNA for the CDR3: TGCGCCAGCAGCCCGGAACTATACTCCTACGAGCAGTACTTC. The entire variable domain, with the rest obtained from reference TRBV5-1 and TRBJ2-7, is as follows: KAGVTQTPRYLIKTRGQQVTLSCSPISGHRSVSWYQQTPGQGLQFLFEYFSETQRNKGNFPGRFSGRQFSNSRSEMNVSTLELGDSALYLCASSPELYSYEQYFGPGTRLTVT.

This clonotype was counted a few times. J is TRBJ2-1 and V is TRBV12-3 or TRBV12-4, with 7 bases aligning to TRBD2. V shed 5 bases, J shed 9 bases, and the junction held 13 bases outside the gene matches. The CDR3 sequence is 15 residues long. The CDR3 DNA is TGTGCCAGCAGTCCCCTTCGGGGGAGGGCCGTTGAGCAGTTCTTC. Its protein product is CASSPLRGRAVEQFF.

This chain connects TRBV10-2 to TRBJ2-6; the match to TRBD1 covers 7 bases. The junction had 14 bases not matched to a gene; V was cut back by 6 bases and J by 0 bases. CDR1 and CDR2 from the germline V gene are WSHSY and SAAADI. There are 19 residues in the CDR3. CDR3 sequence reads: CASSLPPGQPGSGANVLTF. In DNA, the CDR3 is TGCGCCAGCAGCCTACCCCCGGGACAGCCCGGCTCTGGGGCCAACGTCCTGACTTTC.

The rearrangement joins TRBV10-2 to TRBJ2-7; D not resolved. The CDR3 runs to 13 residues. Germline V gives CDR1 WSHSY, CDR2 SAAADI. V shed 8 bases and J shed 0 bases, with 11 bases lying between them. The CDR3 nucleotides are TGCGCCAGCGATTCGCGGAGCTCCTACGAGCAGTACTTC. It translates to CASDSRSSYEQYF.

This clonotype showed up just a few times. V and J are TRBV12-3 or TRBV12-4 and TRBJ2-7; D is unclear. The ends were cut back, 5 bases at V and 1 base at J, with 15 bases in the middle. The CDR3 is 15 amino acids. The CDR3: CASSPQKGWSYEQYF. The CDR3 DNA sequence: TGTGCCAGCAGTCCCCAGAAGGGTTGGTCCTACGAGCAGTACTTC.

This clonotype was observed once. The J gene is TRBJ2-3, the V gene TRBV11-2; 14 bases match TRBD2. V gave up 3 bases and J gave up 4 bases; unmatched junction bases: 9. The CDR3 consists of 18 residues. In germline, CDR1 is SGHAT, CDR2 FQNNGV. The DNA of the CDR3 is TGTGCCAGCAGCTTTGGGGGACTAGCGGGAGCCCGTCCAGATACGCAGTATTTT. Amino acids: CASSFGGLAGARPDTQYF. Supplemented by reference TRBV11-2 and TRBJ2-3, the full variable domain reads EAGVAQSPRYKIIEKRQSVAFWCNPISGHATLYWYQQILGQGPKLLIQFQNNGVVDDSQLPKDRFSAERLKGVDSTLKIQPAKLEDSAVYLCASSFGGLAGARPDTQYFGPGTRLTVL.

This clonotype was seen a few times. The genes are TRBV5-1 and TRBJ2-1; D ambiguous. Germline-derived CDR1 and CDR2 are SGHRS and YFSETQ. The CDR3 is made up of 13 amino acids. V lost 2 bases to trimming and J lost 8 bases, with 11 bases between them. This CDR3 reads CASSFRPAHEQFF. The CDR3 DNA reads TGCGCCAGCAGCTTTCGTCCCGCGCATGAGCAGTTCTTC.

V gene TRBV18 combines with J gene TRBJ2-5; 11 bases fit TRBD2. Unmatched junction bases numbered 8, after V lost 3 bases and J lost 2 bases. This CDR3 comprises 17 residues. Looked up from germline, CDR1 is KGHSH and CDR2 is LQKENI. CDR3: CASSPLGTSGLQETQYF. CDR3 in DNA: TGTGCCAGCTCACCGCTTGGGACTAGCGGCCTACAAGAGACCCAGTACTTC.

The chain recombines TRBV19 with TRBJ2-7, with TRBD2 matching 8 bases. Trimming at V came to 10 bases and at J to 2 bases, leaving 7 bases not matched to a gene. CDR3 length equals 13 residues. Germline CDR1 is LNHDA and CDR2 is SQIVND (reference sequence). CDR3 sequence (DNA): TGTGCCACCGGTCCGGGACTAGCCTACGAGCAGTACTTC. The encoded protein is CATGPGLAYEQYF.

This clonotype has only a few counts. V usage is TRBV12-3 or TRBV12-4 and J usage is TRBJ1-2, with a possible D match to TRBD1 (5 bases). The CDR3 is made up of 14 amino acids. V lost 2 bases and J 4 bases, leaving 11 bases between the germline ends. CDR3 in DNA: TGTGCCAGCAGTTTAAAGGGGTCAGGCTATGGCTACACCTTC. Amino acid sequence: CASSLKGSGYGYTF.

This chain links TRBV4-1 with TRBJ2-1; TRBD1 matches 7 bases. The CDR3 runs 16 residues. V trimming: 2 bases; J trimming: 4 bases; junction bases outside the gene matches: 8. CDR1 is MGHRA and CDR2 is YSYEKL in the germline V gene. CDR3 residues: CASSQPPGQVYNEQFF. Written as DNA, the CDR3 is TGCGCCAGCAGCCAACCACCTGGACAGGTTTACAATGAGCAGTTCTTC.

This chain uses TRBV29-1 with TRBJ2-5; D uncertain. This CDR3 comprises 12 residues. Germline V gene data show CDR1 as SQVTM and CDR2 as ANQGSEA. The V end was cut by 4 bases, the J end by 4 bases, with 10 bases between. In nucleotides, the CDR3 is TGCAGCGTTGCCGCAAGTCTAGAGACCCAGTACTTC. It specifies CSVAASLETQYF.

The V and J genes are TRBV20-1 and TRBJ2-2; possible D gene TRBD2, 5 bases. Trimming took off 6 bases at V and 4 bases at J, with 12 bases between the two ends. Germline assignment: CDR1 DFQATT and CDR2 SNEGSKA (reference sequence). This CDR3 has 13 residues. This CDR3 reads CSASGTSTGELFF. The CDR3 nucleotides read TGCAGTGCCAGCGGTACGAGCACCGGGGAGCTGTTTTTT.

This clonotype was seen ten or more times. This chain uses TRBV7-8 with TRBJ2-1; 14 bases are a match to TRBD2. The ends lost 7 bases at V and 8 bases at J; junction bases unmatched: 16. CDR1 and CDR2 from the germline V gene are SGHVS and FQNEAQ. The CDR3 runs to 18 residues. CDR3 sequence (DNA): TGTGCCAGCATCCCAGGGGAACCGGGACTAGCGGGAGCCCATGAGCAGTTCTTC. This gives the protein CASIPGEPGLAGAHEQFF.

This clonotype was seen a handful of times. The chain links TRBV10-1 to TRBJ2-1; D is possibly TRBD1 (6 bases). CDR1 and CDR2 from the germline V gene are WNHNN and SYGVQD (reference sequence). V was shortened by 8 bases and J by 3 bases, with 17 bases between the two germline ends. The CDR3 is made up of 15 amino acids. The CDR3 reads CASARTGRVYNEQFF. In DNA, the CDR3 is TGCGCCAGCGCCCGAACAGGGAGAGTCTACAATGAGCAGTTCTTC.

This chain uses TRBV12-3 or TRBV12-4 with TRBJ2-7; D possibly corresponds to TRBD1 (6 bases). The CDR3 loop spans 16 amino acids. V was clipped by 5 bases and J by 3 bases, with 20 bases between them. The CDR3 sequence: CASSPPPGRGSYEQYF. In DNA, the CDR3 is TGTGCCAGCAGTCCTCCCCCCGGCAGGGGAAGCTACGAGCAGTACTTC.

This chain joins TRBV18 and TRBJ2-1, with D tentatively TRBD1 (6 bases). V was pared by 1 base and J by 5 bases, with 15 bases between. From germline, CDR1 is KGHSH and CDR2 LQKENI. The CDR3 loop spans 16 amino acids. CDR3 nucleotide sequence: TGTGCCAGCTCACCACTAGCACTAGGGGACAACAATGAGCAGTTCTTC. Protein sequence: CASSPLALGDNNEQFF.

The chain employs TRBV18 and TRBJ2-2; D is perhaps TRBD2 (5 bases). CDR1 and CDR2 from the germline V gene are KGHSH and LQKENI. This CDR3 is 14 amino acids long. The ends were cut back, 4 bases at V and 4 bases at J, with 10 bases in the middle. Here the CDR3 reads CASSRGTSTGELFF. The CDR3 DNA is TGTGCCAGCTCACGAGGCACTAGCACCGGGGAGCTGTTTTTT.

This rearrangement joins TRBV20-1 to TRBJ2-7; D remains ambiguous. Deletions cut 1 base from V and 0 bases from J, with 10 bases between. The germline V gene has CDR1 DFQATT and CDR2 SNEGSKA (reference sequence). The CDR3 has 14 residues. CDR3 DNA: TGCAGTGCTAGAGGACTTTCGAGCTCCTACGAGCAGTACTTC. Translating gives CSARGLSSSYEQYF.